Listed here are 5 T cell receptor beta chains from one sample, sequenced in a study of blood T cell repertoires in COVID-19. TCRdb keeps only in-frame clones here, not all; method: immunoSEQ multiplex PCR. The sample lists 190,000 or so clones, approximately 90% occurring once. Sequencing input: peripheral blood. These receptors all stem from a woman aged 25 to 39 with acute or convalescent COVID-19.

The chain couples TRBV12-3 or TRBV12-4 to TRBJ2-1; D call uncertain. V lost 5 bases and J 10 bases, leaving 9 bases between the germline ends. The CDR3 runs to 11 residues. The CDR3 DNA sequence: TGTGCCAGCAGTACTCGAACCGAGCAGTTCTTC. Residues: CASSTRTEQFF.

The chain has TRBV18 and TRBJ2-1; D uncertain. CDR3 size: 16 residues. V was pared by 2 bases and J by 0 bases, with 11 bases between. Looked up from germline, CDR1 is KGHSH and CDR2 is LQKENI. In nucleotides, the CDR3 is TGTGCCAGCTCACCATACGCCGCTAGCTCCTACAATGAGCAGTTCTTC. Amino acid sequence: CASSPYAASSYNEQFF.

This chain joins TRBV12-5 and TRBJ2-7; 7 nucleotides match TRBD2. CDR1 LGHNT and CDR2 FRNRAP come from the germline V gene. This CDR3 is 17 amino acids long. V trimming: 3 bases; J trimming: 0 bases; junction bases outside the gene matches: 11. For the CDR3, the DNA is TGTGCTAGTGGTTTAAATGTTTGGGGGGGAAACTCCTACGAGCAGTACTTC. Translation: CASGLNVWGGNSYEQYF.

The chain links TRBV28 to TRBJ2-6; 7 positions match TRBD1. The ends lost 5 bases at V and 2 bases at J; junction bases unmatched: 3. The CDR3 has 15 amino acids. In germline, CDR1 is MDHEN, CDR2 SYDVKM. The CDR3 DNA reads TGTGCCAGCAGTCCCCAGGGGGCTGGGGCCAACGTCCTGACTTTC. This encodes CASSPQGAGANVLTF.

The chain couples TRBV27 to TRBJ2-7, with 10 bases aligning to TRBD1. From germline, CDR1 is MNHEY and CDR2 SMNVEV (reference sequence). V lost 4 bases, J lost 6 bases, and 6 bases stayed unmatched. The CDR3 spans 14 residues. CDR3 coding DNA: TGTGCCAGCAGTTCCCCGGGACAGGGGCTCGAGCAGTACTTC. Translating gives CASSSPGQGLEQYF.